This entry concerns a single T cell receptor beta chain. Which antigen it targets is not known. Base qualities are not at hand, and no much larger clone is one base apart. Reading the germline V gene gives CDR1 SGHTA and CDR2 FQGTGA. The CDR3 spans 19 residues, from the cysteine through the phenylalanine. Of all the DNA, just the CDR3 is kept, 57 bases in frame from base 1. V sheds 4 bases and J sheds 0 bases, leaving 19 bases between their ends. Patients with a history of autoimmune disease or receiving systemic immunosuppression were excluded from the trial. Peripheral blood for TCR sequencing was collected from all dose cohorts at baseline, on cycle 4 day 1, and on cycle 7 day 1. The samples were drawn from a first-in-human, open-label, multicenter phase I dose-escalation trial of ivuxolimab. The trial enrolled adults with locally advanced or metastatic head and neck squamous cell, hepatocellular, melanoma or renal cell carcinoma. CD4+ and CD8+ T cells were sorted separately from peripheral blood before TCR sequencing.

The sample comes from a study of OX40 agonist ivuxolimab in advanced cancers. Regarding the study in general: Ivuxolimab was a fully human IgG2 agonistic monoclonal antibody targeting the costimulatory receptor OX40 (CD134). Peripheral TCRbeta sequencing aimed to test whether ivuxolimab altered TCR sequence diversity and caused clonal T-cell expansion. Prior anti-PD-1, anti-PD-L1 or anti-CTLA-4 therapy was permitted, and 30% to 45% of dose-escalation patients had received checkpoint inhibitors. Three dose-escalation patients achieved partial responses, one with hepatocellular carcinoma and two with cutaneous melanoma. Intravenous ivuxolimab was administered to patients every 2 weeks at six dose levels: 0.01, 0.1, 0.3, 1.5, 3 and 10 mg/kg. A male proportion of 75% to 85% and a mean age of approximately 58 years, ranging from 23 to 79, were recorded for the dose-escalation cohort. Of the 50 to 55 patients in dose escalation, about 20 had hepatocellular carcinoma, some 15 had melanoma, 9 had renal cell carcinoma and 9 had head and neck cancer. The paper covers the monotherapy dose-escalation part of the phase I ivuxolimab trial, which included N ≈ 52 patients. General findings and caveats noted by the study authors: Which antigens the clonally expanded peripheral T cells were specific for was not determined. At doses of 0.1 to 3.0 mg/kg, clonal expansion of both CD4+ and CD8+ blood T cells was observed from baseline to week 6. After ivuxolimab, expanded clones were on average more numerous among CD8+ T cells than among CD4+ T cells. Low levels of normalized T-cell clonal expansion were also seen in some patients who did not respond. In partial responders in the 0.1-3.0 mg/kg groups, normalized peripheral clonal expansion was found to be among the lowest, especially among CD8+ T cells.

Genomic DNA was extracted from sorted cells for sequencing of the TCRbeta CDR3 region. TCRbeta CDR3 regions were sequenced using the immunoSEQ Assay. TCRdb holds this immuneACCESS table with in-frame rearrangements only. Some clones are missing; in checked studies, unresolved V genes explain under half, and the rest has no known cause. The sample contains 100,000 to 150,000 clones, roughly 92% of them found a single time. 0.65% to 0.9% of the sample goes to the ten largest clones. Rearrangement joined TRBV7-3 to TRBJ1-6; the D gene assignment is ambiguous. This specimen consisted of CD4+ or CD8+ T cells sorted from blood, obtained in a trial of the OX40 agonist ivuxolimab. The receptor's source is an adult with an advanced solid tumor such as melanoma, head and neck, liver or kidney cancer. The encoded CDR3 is CASSSHEKETSSYNSPLHF. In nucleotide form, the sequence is TGTGCCAGCAGCTCCCATGAAAAAGAGACTAGCTCCTATAATTCACCCCTCCACTTT.